These T cell receptor beta chains were read from a single sample in a study of blood T cell repertoires in COVID-19. The method was immunoSEQ multiplex PCR; TCRdb's version includes in-frame clones alone and lacks a portion of them. The data contain about 30,000 clones, about 91% of them singletons. The sample consisted of peripheral blood. The source of these receptors is a man between 45 and 60 years old with active COVID-19. CDR3s leave out the opening cysteine and the closing phenylalanine or tryptophan. Each record gives: CDR3 protein, J gene, V gene.

ASSLQGFYTDTQY | TRBJ2-3 | TRBV5-1
ASSLAGGLAYEQY | TRBJ2-7 | TRBV5-1
ASSLAWGHNYEQY | TRBJ2-7 | TRBV5-5
ASSQVGAARQETQY | TRBJ2-5 | TRBV4-1
ASSQRGAQETQY | TRBJ2-5 | TRBV5-4
ASSEGLNTEAF | TRBJ1-1 | TRBV11-2
ASSDGGFSGYT | TRBJ1-2 | TRBV27
ASSLVPETSGSANEQF | TRBJ2-1 | TRBV11-2
ASSEAQDYDSSYEQY | TRBJ2-7 | TRBV6-1
ASSLTGGLAGTGELF | TRBJ2-2 | TRBV5-1
ASSEAASQPQH | TRBJ1-5 | TRBV6-1
ASSHRSDRGRSYEQY | TRBJ2-7 | TRBV18
ASSYRLVDEQY | TRBJ2-7 | TRBV6-6
ASSPVPGTGTGLGYGYT | TRBJ1-2 | TRBV18
ASNSGSRYNEQF | TRBJ2-1 | TRBV2
ASSVDRVYGYT | TRBJ1-2 | TRBV28
ASSPRLTSNEQY | TRBJ2-7 | TRBV19
ASRPRGGTGFSPLH | TRBJ1-6 | TRBV19
ASGGLADGETQY | TRBJ2-5 | TRBV5-1
ASSIAATNEKLF | TRBJ1-4 | TRBV19
ASSLSTLLWDRGRGTEAF | TRBJ1-1 | TRBV27
ASSRTGPSNSPLH | TRBJ1-6 | TRBV28
ASRGRGTSGAGRDTQY | TRBJ2-3 | TRBV14
ASSVHTGTTHNEQF | TRBJ2-1 | TRBV9
ASSLGTGDSYEQY | TRBJ2-7 | TRBV7-9
ASSQEAINTEAF | TRBJ1-1 | TRBV3-1/TRBV3-2